The present entry profiles one T cell receptor (beta chain) with its context. Antigen specificity is unknown. Treatment given: 15 to 20 received Ad26.COV2.S at low or high dose, single or two shots; 5 received placebo; per-sample allocation not given. Each sample was drawn 63 days after the first injection (of vaccine or placebo). The CDR3 is 16 amino acids. Germline-derived CDR1 and CDR2 are KGHDR and SFDVKD. Trimming pared 3 bases from V and 4 bases from J, leaving 12 bases between. Sequencing was performed with immunoSEQ multiplex PCR; in TCRdb, only in-frame clones are kept and a portion is missing. This sample has approximately 360,000 clones, with about four fifths found just once. This entry is derived from a study of Ad26.COV2.S vaccination and SARS-CoV-2 variants. Notes on the study in general: People who got the vaccine had more spike-specific TCR breadth than people who got placebo. Whether participants received vaccine or placebo, their non-spike TCR breadth was similar.

The V gene is TRBV24-1, the J gene TRBJ2-6; tentatively, D is TRBD1 or TRBD2 (5 bases each). Sequenced material: peripheral blood, taken in a trial of Ad26.COV2.S vaccine versus placebo. The clonotype originates from a person between 18 and 65 years old who received the Ad26.COV2.S COVID-19 vaccine or a placebo. CDR3 region: CATSDPTGTGANVLTF. For the CDR3, the DNA is TGTGCCACCAGTGATCCAACCGGGACCGGGGCCAACGTCCTGACTTTC.